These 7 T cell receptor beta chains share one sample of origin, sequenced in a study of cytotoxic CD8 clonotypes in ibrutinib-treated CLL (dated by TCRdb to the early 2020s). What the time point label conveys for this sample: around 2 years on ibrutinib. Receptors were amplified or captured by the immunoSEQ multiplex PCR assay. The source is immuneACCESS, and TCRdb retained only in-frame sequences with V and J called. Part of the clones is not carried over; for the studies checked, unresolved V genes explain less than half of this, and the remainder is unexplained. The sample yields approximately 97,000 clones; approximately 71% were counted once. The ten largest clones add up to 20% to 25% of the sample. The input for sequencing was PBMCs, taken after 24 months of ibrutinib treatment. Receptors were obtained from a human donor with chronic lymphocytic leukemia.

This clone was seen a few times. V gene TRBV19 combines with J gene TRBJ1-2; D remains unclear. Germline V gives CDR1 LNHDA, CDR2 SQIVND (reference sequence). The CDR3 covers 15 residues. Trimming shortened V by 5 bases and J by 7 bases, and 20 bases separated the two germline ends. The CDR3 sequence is CASSSTGRQTFGYTF. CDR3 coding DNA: TGTGCCAGTAGTTCTACCGGACGCCAGACATTTGGCTACACCTTC.

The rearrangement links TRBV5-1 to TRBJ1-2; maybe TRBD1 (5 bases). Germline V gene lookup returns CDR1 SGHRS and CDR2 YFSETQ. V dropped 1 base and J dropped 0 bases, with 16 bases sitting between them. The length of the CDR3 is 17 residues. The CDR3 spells CASSLNAGGETNYGYTF. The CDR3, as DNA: TGCGCCAGCAGCTTGAATGCGGGGGGTGAAACTAACTATGGCTACACCTTC.

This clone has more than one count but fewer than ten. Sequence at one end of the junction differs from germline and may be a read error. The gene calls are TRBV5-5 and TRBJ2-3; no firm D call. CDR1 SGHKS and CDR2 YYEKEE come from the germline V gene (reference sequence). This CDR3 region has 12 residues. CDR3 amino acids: CASSHDTDTQYF. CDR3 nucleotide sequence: TGCGCCAGCAGCCACGACACAGATACGCAGTATTTT.

The CDR3 DNA reads as TGCAGTGCCGGGACAGCTAAGACCCAGTACTTC. Protein sequence: CSAGTAKTQYF. The chain has TRBV20-1 and TRBJ2-5; TRBD1 matches 7 bases. The CDR3 runs 11 residues. The V gene end was trimmed by 6 bases and the J gene end by 6 bases; junction bases not matched to a gene: 4. Germline V lookup: CDR1 DFQATT, CDR2 SNEGSKA (reference sequence).

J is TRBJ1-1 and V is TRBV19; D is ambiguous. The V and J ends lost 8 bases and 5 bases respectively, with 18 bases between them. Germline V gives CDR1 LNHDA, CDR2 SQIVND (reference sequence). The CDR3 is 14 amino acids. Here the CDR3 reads CASRTLALGTEAFF. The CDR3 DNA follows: TGTGCCAGTCGCACGTTGGCCTTAGGGACTGAAGCTTTCTTT.

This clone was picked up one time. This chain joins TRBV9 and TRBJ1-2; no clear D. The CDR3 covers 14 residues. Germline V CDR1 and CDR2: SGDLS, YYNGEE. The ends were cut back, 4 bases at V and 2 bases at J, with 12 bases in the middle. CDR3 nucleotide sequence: TGTGCCAGCAGCCTCCGACCGACGAACTATGGCTACACCTTC. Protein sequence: CASSLRPTNYGYTF.

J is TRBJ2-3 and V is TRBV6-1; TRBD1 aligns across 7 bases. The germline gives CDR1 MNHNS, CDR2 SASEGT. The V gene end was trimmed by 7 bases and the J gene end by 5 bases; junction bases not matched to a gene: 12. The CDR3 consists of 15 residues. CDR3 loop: CASISGGEDGDTQYF. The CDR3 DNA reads TGTGCCAGCATCTCAGGGGGAGAGGATGGAGATACGCAGTATTTT.